This T cell receptor beta chain emerged from a study of identical twins. In every case, the donor was a healthy Caucasian. TCRdb processed the 5' RACE reads anew with MiXCR; each CDR3 protein has one entry. The sample lists hundreds of thousands of distinct CDR3 sequences; about 24% were seen once. The germline V gene has CDR1 DFQATT and CDR2 SNEGSKA (reference sequence). This CDR3 is 13 amino acids long. Trimming shortened V by 3 bases and J by 5 bases, and 13 bases separated the two germline ends. The data also belong to a second study, concerning T cells expressing NK-cell markers. As that report states: These same clonotypes (in several donors) also led the CD3+CD56-NKG2C+ fraction.

This sequence joins TRBV20-1 and TRBJ2-5; a weak D match, TRBD2 (6 bases). The source material was CD4+ T cells sorted from blood. The sequence was obtained from a woman between 18 and 29 years old in good health. CDR3 loop: CSASPTSWETQYF. CDR3 nucleotides: TGCAGTGCTAGCCCTACTAGCTGGGAGACCCAGTACTTC.